Listed here are 2 T cell receptor beta chains from one sample, sequenced in a study of blood T cell repertoires in COVID-19. The protocol was immunoSEQ multiplex PCR, while the TCRdb copy is restricted to in-frame clones and leaves out a portion. This sample carries around 290,000 clones, approximately 85% of them seen once, and the ten largest clones take approximately 1%. Material for sequencing was PBMCs or T cells enriched from blood (not recorded which). The receptor source for this set is a woman aged 25 to 39 who had recovered from COVID-19.

This chain joins TRBV19 and TRBJ1-1; D is uncertain. The V end was cut by 8 bases, the J end by 4 bases, with 23 bases between. The CDR3 totals 16 residues. Germline values: CDR1 LNHDA, CDR2 SQIVND (reference sequence). CDR3 residues: CASPPEGWQRATEAFF. The CDR3 DNA follows: TGTGCCAGTCCCCCTGAAGGGTGGCAGCGGGCCACTGAAGCTTTCTTT.

The CDR3 protein is CASSFRAEAFF. CDR3 nucleotides: TGTGCCAGCAGCTTCAGGGCTGAAGCTTTCTTT. The chain recombines TRBV5-8 with TRBJ1-1; possibly TRBD1 for D (5 bases). Germline CDR1 reads SGHTS; CDR2 reads YDEGEE. V was shortened by 2 bases and J by 6 bases, with 5 bases between the two germline ends. CDR3 length equals 11 residues.